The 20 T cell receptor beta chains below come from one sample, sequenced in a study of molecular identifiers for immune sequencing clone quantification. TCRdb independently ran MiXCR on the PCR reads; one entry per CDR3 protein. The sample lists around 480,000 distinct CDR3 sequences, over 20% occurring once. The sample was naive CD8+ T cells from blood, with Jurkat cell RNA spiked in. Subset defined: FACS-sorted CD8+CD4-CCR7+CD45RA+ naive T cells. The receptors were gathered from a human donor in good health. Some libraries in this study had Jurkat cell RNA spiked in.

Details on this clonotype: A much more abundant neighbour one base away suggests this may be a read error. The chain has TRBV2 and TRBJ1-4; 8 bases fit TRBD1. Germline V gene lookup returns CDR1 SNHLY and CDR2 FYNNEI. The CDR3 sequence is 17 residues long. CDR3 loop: CASSEAGTGILNERLFF. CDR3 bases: TGTGCCAGCAGTGAAGCCGGGACAGGAATACTTAATGAAAGACTGTTTTTT.

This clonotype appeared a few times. CDR3 sequence: CASSEFADSYNEQFF. As DNA, the CDR3 is TGTGCCAGCAGTGAATTTGCTGACAGCTACAATGAGCAGTTCTTC. This chain connects TRBV25-1 to TRBJ2-1, with TRBD1 as a possible D gene (5 bases). Trimming took off 1 base at V and 3 bases at J, with 10 bases between the two ends. CDR1 is MGHDK, CDR2 SYGVNS, per germline. This CDR3 is 15 amino acids long.

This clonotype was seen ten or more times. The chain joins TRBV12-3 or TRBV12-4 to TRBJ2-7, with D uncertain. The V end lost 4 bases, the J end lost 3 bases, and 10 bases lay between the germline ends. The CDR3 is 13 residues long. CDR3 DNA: TGTGCCAGCAGTTCTATGGCCGACTACGAGCAGTACTTC. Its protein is CASSSMADYEQYF.

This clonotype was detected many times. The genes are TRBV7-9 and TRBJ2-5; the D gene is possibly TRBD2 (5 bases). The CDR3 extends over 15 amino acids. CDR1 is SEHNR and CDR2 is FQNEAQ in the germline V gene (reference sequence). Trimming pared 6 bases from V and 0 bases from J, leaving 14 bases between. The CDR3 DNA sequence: TGTGCCAGCAGACCTCGCGGGCGGTACCAAGAGACCCAGTACTTC. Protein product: CASRPRGRYQETQYF.

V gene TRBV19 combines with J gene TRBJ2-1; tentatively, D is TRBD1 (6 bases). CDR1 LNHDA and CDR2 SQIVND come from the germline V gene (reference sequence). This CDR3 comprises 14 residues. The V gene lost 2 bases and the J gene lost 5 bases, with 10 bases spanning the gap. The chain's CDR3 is CASSISTGHNEQFF. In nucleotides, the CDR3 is TGTGCCAGTAGTATATCTACAGGGCACAATGAGCAGTTCTTC.

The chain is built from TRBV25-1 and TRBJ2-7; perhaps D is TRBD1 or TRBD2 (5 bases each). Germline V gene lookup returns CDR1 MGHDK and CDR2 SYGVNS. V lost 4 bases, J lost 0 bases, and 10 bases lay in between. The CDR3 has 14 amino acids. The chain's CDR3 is CASSVWGSSYEQYF. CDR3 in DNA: TGTGCCAGCAGTGTTTGGGGGTCCTCCTACGAGCAGTACTTC.

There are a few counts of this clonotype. In DNA form, the CDR3 reads TGCAGCTCGCGCCCCACTAGCGGGAATTTAAATGAGCAGTTCTTC. Its protein is CSSRPTSGNLNEQFF. The chain employs TRBV29-1 and TRBJ2-1; 10 bases line up with TRBD2. V lost 8 bases, J lost 7 bases, and 14 bases stayed unmatched. In germline, CDR1 is SQVTM, CDR2 ANQGSEA. There are 15 residues in the CDR3.

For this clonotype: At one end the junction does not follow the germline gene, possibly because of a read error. The CDR3 DNA is TGTGCCTGGAGTGTAGGGGCACGGGGGGAGACCCAATACTTC. It encodes CAWSVGARGETQYF. The rearrangement links TRBV30 to TRBJ2-5; 7 bases line up with TRBD2. This CDR3 has 14 amino acids. The germline gives CDR1 GTSNPN, CDR2 SVGIG (reference sequence).

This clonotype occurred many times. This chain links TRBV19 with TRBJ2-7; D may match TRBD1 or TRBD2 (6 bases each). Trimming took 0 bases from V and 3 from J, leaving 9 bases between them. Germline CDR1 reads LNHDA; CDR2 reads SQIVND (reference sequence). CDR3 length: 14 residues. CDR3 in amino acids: CASSIDEGGYEQYF. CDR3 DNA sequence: TGTGCCAGTAGTATAGATGAGGGGGGCTACGAGCAGTACTTC.

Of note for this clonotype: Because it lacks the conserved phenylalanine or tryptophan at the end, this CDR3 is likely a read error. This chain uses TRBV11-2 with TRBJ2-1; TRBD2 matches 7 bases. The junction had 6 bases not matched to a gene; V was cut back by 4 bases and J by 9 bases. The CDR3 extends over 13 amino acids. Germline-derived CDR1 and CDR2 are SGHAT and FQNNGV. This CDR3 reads CASSSGLEFEQFS. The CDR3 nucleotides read TGTGCCAGCAGCTCCGGACTAGAGTTTGAGCAGTTCTCC.

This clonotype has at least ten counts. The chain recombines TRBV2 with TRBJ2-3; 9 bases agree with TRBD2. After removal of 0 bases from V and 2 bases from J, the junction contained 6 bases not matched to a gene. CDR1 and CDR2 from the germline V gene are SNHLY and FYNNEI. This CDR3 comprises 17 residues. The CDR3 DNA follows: TGTGCCAGCAGTGAAGCAGGCGCGGGGGGGCCCACAGATACGCAGTATTTT. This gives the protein CASSEAGAGGPTDTQYF. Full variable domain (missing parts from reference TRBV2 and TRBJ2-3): EPEVTQTPSHQVTQMGQEVILRCVPISNHLYFYWYRQILGQKVEFLVSFYNNEISEKSEIFDDQFSVERPDGSNFTLKIRSTKLEDSAMYFCASSEAGAGGPTDTQYFGPGTRLTVL.

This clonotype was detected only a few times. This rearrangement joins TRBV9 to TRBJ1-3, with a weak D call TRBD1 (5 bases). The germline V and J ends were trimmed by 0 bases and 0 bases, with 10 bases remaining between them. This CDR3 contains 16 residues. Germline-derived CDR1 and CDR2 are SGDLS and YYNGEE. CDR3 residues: CASSVGGTPSGNTIYF. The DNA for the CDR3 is TGTGCCAGCAGCGTAGGCGGGACCCCCTCTGGAAACACCATATATTTT.

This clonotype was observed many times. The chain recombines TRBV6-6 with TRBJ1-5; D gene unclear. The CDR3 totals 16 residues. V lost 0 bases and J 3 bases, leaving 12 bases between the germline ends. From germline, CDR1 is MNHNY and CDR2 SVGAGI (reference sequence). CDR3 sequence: CASSYSSGPVNQPQHF. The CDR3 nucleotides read TGTGCCAGCAGTTACTCGAGCGGGCCCGTCAATCAGCCCCAGCATTTT.

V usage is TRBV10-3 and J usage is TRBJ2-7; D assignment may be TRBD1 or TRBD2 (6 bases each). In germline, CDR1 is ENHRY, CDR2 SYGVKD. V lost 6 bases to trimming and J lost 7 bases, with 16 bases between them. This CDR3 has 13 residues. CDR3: CAISPRGAGEQYF. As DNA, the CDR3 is TGTGCCATCAGCCCGAGGGGGGCTGGGGAGCAGTACTTC.

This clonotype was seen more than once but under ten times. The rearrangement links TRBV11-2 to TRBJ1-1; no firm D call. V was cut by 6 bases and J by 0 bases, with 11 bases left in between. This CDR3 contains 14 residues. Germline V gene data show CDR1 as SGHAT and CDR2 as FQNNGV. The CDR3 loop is CASRTFVVNTEAFF. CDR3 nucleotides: TGTGCCAGCAGGACTTTTGTGGTGAACACTGAAGCTTTCTTT.

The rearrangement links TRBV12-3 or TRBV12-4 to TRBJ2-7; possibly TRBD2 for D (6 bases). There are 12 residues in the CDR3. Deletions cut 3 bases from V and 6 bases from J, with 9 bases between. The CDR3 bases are TGTGCCAGCAGTTTTGGGAGGTCCGAGCAGTACTTC. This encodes CASSFGRSEQYF.

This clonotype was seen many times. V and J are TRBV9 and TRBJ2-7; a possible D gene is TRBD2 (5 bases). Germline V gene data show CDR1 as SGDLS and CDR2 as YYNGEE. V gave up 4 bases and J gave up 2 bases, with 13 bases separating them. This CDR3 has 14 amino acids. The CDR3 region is CASSPGLGAYEQYF. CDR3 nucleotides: TGTGCCAGCAGCCCTGGGCTCGGGGCCTACGAGCAGTACTTC.

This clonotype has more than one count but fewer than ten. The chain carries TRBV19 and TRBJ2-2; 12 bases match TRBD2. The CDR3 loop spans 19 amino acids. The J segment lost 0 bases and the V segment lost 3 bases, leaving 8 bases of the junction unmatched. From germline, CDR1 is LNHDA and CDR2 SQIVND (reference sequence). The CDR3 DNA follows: TGTGCCAGTAGTATGTCGGGACTAGCGGGCCCGACGAACACCGGGGAGCTGTTTTTT. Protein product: CASSMSGLAGPTNTGELFF.

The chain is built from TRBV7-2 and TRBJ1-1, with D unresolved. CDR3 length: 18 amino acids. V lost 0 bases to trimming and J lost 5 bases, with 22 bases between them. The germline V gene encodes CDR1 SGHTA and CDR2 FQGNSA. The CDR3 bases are TGTGCCAGCAGCTTAGCGCTGTGGGAGGCGACGGAGAGGACTGAAGCTTTCTTT. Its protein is CASSLALWEATERTEAFF.

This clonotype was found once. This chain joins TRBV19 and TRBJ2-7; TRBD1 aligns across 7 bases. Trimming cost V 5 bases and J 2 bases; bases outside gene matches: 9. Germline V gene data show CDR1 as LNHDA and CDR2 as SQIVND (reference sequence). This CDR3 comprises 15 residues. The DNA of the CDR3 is TGTGCCAGTAGTCTCTCCTGGGACAGTACCTACGAGCAGTACTTC. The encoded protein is CASSLSWDSTYEQYF.